A selection of T cell receptor beta chains follows, all from one sample in a study of T cell responses to AZD1222 COVID-19 vaccine. Sequenced by immunoSEQ multiplex PCR; TCRdb stores in-frame clones only, minus some. Of 100,000 to 150,000 clones listed, about 91% are singletons. This sample comprised peripheral blood, obtained 28 days after the second AZD1222 dose. These receptors were collected from an adult who received the AZD1222 COVID-19 vaccine. CDR3s include the opening cysteine and the closing phenylalanine or tryptophan. A D gene is named only where the DNA matches it firmly. A clone size is listed for some rows: how often the clone was seen (once, few, many), or a class if it is expanded.

>.|TRBJ1-1|TRBV2|.
CASSPGPGTEAFF
TGTGCCAGCAGTCCCGGACCGGGAACTGAAGCTTTCTTT
>TRBD2|TRBJ2-3|TRBV10-3|.
CAIRRGTSGSTDTQYF
TGTGCCATCAGGAGGGGGACTAGCGGTAGCACAGATACGCAGTATTTT
>.|TRBJ2-3|TRBV7-9|.
CASSLVGETDTQYF
TGTGCCAGCAGCTTAGTAGGAGAAACAGATACGCAGTATTTT
>TRBD1|TRBJ1-2|TRBV5-5|.
CASSLGTGYSFGYTF
TGTGCCAGCAGCTTGGGGACAGGGTATTCCTTCGGCTACACCTTC
>.|TRBJ1-1|TRBV11-3|.
CASSFPAFF
TGTGCCAGCAGCTTCCCAGCTTTCTTT
>.|TRBJ1-2|TRBV7-6|.
CASSLELGQAYTF
TGTGCCAGCAGCTTAGAACTAGGGCAGGCCTACACCTTC
>.|TRBJ2-1|TRBV11-3|.
CASSLEGSYNEQFF
TGTGCCAGCAGCTTAGAGGGTTCCTACAATGAGCAGTTCTTC
>.|TRBJ2-1|TRBV7-6|.
CASSLAPFRGDEQFF
TGTGCCAGCAGCTTAGCCCCCTTCAGGGGGGATGAGCAGTTCTTC
>.|TRBJ1-1|TRBV6-2/TRBV6-3|.
CASSYTLAANSNTEAFF
TGTGCCAGCAGTTACACGCTGGCAGCTAACTCGAACACTGAAGCTTTCTTT
>.|TRBJ1-5|TRBV5-3|.
CAPHSRQSSNQPQHF
TGTGCCCCCCACAGCAGGCAGTCTAGCAATCAGCCCCAGCATTTT
>TRBD1|TRBJ1-2|TRBV7-9|.
CASSFLTGGRDYGYTF
TGTGCCAGCAGCTTTCTGACAGGGGGACGTGACTATGGCTACACCTTC
>TRBD1|TRBJ1-1|TRBV4-1|many
CASSQPGQQDGYTEAFF
TGCGCCAGCAGCCAGCCGGGACAGCAGGACGGGTACACTGAAGCTTTCTTT
>.|TRBJ2-4|TRBV9|few
CASSDSKDWQEGGNIQYF
TGTGCCAGCAGCGATTCCAAGGACTGGCAAGAAGGGGGAAACATTCAGTACTTC
>TRBD2|TRBJ2-5|TRBV30|once
CAWSLQRGAGSRETQYF
TGTGCCTGGAGTCTCCAGCGGGGGGCCGGTTCGCGAGAGACCCAGTACTTC
>.|TRBJ1-1|TRBV11-3|.
CASSLVAGADTEAFF
TGTGCCAGCAGCTTAGTGGCTGGCGCGGACACTGAAGCTTTCTTT
>.|TRBJ2-1|TRBV7-3|.
CASSSGFYNEQFF
TGTGCCAGCAGCTCCGGATTCTACAATGAGCAGTTCTTC
>.|TRBJ1-3|TRBV11-2|.
CASSLLLDPRSGNTIYF
TGTGCCAGCAGCTTACTACTGGATCCCCGCTCTGGAAACACCATATATTTT
>.|TRBJ1-5|TRBV5-6|few
CASSLGPGPNQPQHF
TGTGCCAGCAGCTTGGGGCCGGGACCGAATCAGCCCCAGCATTTT
>.|TRBJ1-1|TRBV2|.
CASIFALFGTEAFF
TGTGCCAGCATCTTCGCCCTTTTTGGAACTGAAGCTTTCTTT
>TRBD2|TRBJ2-5|TRBV2|.
CASSVTSGPRSTQYF
TGTGCCAGCAGTGTAACTAGCGGCCCGAGGTCGACCCAGTACTTC
>.|TRBJ2-3|TRBV27|.
CASNTGWGTDTQYF
TGTGCCAGCAACACAGGGTGGGGCACAGATACGCAGTATTTT
>.|TRBJ1-6|TRBV9|.
CASSYGTGNSPLHF
TGTGCCAGCAGCTACGGGACCGGTAATTCACCCCTCCACTTT
>.|TRBJ1-1|TRBV19|.
CASSSGGTNTEAFF
TGTGCCAGTAGTAGTGGGGGCACGAACACTGAAGCTTTCTTT
>.|TRBJ2-7|TRBV20-1|.
CSASAQGVNEQYF
TGCAGTGCTAGTGCCCAGGGTGTGAACGAGCAGTACTTC
>TRBD1|TRBJ2-2|TRBV4-3|.
CASSQMTGQGAYDGELFF
TGCGCCAGCAGCCAAATGACCGGACAGGGGGCATACGACGGGGAGCTGTTTTTT